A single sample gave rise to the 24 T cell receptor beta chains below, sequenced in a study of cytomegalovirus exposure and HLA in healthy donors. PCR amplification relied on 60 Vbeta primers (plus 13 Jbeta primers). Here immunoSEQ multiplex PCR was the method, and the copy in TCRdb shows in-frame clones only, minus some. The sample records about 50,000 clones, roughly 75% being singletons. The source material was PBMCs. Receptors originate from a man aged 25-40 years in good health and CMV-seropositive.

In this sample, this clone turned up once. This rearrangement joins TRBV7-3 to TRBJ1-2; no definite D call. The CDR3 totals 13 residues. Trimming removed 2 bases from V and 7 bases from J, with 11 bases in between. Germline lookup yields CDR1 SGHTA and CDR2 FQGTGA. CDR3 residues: CASSLGMGPGYTF. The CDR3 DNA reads TGTGCCAGCAGCTTAGGAATGGGCCCTGGCTACACCTTC. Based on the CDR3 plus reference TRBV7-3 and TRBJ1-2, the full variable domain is GAGVSQTPSNKVTEKGKYVELRCDPISGHTALYWYRQSLGQGPEFLIYFQGTGAADDSGLPNDRFFAVRPEGSVSTLKIQRTERGDSAVYLCASSLGMGPGYTFGSGTRLTVV.

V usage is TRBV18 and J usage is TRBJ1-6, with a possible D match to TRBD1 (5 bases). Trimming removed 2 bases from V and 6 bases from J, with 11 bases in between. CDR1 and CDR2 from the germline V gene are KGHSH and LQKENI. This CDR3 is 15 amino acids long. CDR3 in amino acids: CASSPGGAGNSPLHF. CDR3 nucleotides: TGTGCCAGCTCACCAGGTGGGGCAGGTAATTCACCCCTCCACTTT.

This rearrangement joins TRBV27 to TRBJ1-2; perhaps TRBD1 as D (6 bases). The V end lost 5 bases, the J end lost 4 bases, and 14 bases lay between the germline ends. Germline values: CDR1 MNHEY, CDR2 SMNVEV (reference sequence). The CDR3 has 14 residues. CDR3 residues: CASSRTQGFYGYTF. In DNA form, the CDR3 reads TGTGCCAGCAGTCGGACACAGGGATTCTATGGCTACACCTTC.

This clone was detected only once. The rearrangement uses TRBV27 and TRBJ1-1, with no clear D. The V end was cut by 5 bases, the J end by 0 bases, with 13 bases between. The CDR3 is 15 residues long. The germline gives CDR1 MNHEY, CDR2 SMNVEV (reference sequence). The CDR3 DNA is TGTGCCAGCAGTCCCCGACAAATCATGAACACTGAAGCTTTCTTT. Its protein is CASSPRQIMNTEAFF.

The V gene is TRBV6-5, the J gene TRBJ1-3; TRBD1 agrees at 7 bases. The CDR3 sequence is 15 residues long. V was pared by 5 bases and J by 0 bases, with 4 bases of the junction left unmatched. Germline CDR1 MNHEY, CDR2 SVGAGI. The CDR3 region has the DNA TGTGCCAGCAGTAGGACAGGCCCCTCTGGAAACACCATATATTTT. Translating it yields CASSRTGPSGNTIYF.

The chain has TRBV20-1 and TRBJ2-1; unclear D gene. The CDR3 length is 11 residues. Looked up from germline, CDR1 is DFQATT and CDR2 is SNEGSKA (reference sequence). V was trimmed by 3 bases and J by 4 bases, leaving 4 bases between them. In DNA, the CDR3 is TGCAGTGCTAGTGCGTACAATGAGCAGTTCTTC. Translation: CSASAYNEQFF.

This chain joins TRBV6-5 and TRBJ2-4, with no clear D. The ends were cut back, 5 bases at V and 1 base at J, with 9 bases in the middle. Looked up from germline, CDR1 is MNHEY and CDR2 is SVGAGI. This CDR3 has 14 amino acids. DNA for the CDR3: TGTGCCAGCAGTCCCCAGTCGGCCAAAAACATTCAGTACTTC. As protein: CASSPQSAKNIQYF.

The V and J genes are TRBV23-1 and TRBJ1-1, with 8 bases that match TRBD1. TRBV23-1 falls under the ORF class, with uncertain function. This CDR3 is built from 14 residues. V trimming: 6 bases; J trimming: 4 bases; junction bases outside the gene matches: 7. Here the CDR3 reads CASSLDRGATEAFF. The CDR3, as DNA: TGCGCCAGCAGCCTAGACAGGGGTGCCACTGAAGCTTTCTTT.

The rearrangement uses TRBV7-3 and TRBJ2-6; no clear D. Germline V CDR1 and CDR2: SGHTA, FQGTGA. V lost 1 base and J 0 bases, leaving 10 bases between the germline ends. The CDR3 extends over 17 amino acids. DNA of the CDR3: TGTGCCAGCAGCTTAATTGCGGTCCACTCTGGGGCCAACGTCCTGACTTTC. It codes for CASSLIAVHSGANVLTF.

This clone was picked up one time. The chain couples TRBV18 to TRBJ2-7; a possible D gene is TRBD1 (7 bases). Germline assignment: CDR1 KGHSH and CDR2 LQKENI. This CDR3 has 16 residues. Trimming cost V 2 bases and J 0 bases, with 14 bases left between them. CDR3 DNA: TGTGCCAGCTCACCATACCAGGGGGGAAGCTCCTACGAGCAGTACTTC. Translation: CASSPYQGGSSYEQYF.

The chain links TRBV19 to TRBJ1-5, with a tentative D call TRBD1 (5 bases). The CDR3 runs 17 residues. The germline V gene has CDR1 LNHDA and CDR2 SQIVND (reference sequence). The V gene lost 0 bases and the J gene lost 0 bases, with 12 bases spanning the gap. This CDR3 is CASSIDSGSLSNQPQHF. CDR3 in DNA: TGTGCCAGTAGTATAGATTCAGGGTCCCTTAGCAATCAGCCCCAGCATTTT.

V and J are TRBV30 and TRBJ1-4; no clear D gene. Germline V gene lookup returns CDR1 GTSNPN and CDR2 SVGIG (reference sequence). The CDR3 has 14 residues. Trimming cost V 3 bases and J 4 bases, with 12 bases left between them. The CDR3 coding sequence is TGTGCCTGGAGCTCCGGTACTTATAATGAAAAACTGTTTTTT. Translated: CAWSSGTYNEKLFF.

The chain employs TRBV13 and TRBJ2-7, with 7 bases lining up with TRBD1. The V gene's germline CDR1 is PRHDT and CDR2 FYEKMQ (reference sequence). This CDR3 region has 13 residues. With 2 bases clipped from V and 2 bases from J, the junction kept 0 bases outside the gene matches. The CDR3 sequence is CASSLQGAYEQYF. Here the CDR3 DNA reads TGTGCCAGCAGCTTACAGGGGGCCTACGAGCAGTACTTC.

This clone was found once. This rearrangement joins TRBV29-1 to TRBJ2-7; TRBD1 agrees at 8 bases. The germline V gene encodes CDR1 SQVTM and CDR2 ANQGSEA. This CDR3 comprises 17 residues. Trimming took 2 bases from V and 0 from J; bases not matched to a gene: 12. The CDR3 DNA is TGCAGCGTTGAAAAGGGCGGACAGGGACAACGCTCCTACGAGCAGTACTTC. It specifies CSVEKGGQGQRSYEQYF.

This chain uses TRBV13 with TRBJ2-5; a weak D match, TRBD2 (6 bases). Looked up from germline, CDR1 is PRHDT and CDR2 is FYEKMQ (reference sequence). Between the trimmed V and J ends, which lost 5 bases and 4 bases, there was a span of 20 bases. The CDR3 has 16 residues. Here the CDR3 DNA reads TGTGCCAGCAGCCCCCGGGGTAGCGGAGTCCCAGAGACCCAGTACTTC. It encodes CASSPRGSGVPETQYF.

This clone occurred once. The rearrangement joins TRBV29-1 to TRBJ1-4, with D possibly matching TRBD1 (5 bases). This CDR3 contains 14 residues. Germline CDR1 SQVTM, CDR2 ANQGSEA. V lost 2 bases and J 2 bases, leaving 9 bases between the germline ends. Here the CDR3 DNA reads TGCAGCGTTGAATTGACAGCTACTAATGAAAAACTGTTTTTT. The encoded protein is CSVELTATNEKLFF.

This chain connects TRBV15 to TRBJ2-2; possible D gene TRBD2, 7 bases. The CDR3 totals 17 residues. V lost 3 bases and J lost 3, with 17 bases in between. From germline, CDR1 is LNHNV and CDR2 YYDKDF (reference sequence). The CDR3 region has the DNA TGTGCCACCAGCAGGGGGGCGGGGGCAGATCACACCGGGGAGCTGTTTTTT. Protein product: CATSRGAGADHTGELFF.

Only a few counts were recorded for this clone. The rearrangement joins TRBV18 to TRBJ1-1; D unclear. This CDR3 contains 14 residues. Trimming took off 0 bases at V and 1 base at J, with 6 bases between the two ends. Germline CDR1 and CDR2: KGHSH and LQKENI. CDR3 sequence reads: CASSPPGGNTEAFF. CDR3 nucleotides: TGTGCCAGCTCACCACCAGGAGGGAACACTGAAGCTTTCTTT.

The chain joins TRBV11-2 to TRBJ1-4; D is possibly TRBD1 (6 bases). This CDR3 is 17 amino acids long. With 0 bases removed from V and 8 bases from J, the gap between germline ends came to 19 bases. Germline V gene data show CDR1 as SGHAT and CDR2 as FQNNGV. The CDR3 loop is CASSLDSRVSGEEKLFF. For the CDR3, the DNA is TGTGCCAGCAGCTTAGATAGTCGGGTATCAGGGGAAGAAAAACTGTTTTTT. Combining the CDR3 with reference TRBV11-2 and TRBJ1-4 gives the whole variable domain EAGVAQSPRYKIIEKRQSVAFWCNPISGHATLYWYQQILGQGPKLLIQFQNNGVVDDSQLPKDRFSAERLKGVDSTLKIQPAKLEDSAVYLCASSLDSRVSGEEKLFFGSGTQLSVL.

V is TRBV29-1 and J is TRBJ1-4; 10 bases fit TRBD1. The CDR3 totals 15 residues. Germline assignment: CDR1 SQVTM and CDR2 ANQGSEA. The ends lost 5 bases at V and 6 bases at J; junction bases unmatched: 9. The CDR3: CSVLGTGEDHEKLFF. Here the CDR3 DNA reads TGCAGCGTTCTAGGGACAGGGGAGGATCATGAAAAACTGTTTTTT.

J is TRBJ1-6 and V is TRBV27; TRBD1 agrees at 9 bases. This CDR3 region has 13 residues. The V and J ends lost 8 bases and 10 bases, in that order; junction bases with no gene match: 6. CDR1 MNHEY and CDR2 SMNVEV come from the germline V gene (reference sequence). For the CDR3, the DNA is TGTGCCAGCGCAACAGGGGGCATGTCACCCCTCCACTTT. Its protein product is CASATGGMSPLHF.

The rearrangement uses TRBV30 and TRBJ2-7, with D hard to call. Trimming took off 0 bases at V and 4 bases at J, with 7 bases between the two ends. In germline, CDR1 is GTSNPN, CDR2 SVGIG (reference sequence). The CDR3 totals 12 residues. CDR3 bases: TGTGCCTGGAGTGTGCAAGAGTACGAGCAGTACTTC. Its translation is CAWSVQEYEQYF.

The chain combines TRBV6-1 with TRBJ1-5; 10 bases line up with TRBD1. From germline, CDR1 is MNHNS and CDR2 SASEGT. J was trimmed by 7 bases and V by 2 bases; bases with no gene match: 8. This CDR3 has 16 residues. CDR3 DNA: TGTGCCAGCAGTGAAACGACAGGGGGCTTATACCAGCCCCAGCATTTT. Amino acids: CASSETTGGLYQPQHF.

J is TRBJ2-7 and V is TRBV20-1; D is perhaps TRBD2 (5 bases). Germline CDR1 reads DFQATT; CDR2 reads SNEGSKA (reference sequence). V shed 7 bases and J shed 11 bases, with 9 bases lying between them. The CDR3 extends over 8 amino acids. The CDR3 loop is CSVPGKYF. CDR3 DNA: TGCAGTGTCCCGGGGAAGTACTTC.